These T cell receptor beta chains were read from a single sample in a study of T cell responses to AZD1222 COVID-19 vaccine. This table comes from immunoSEQ multiplex PCR, and its TCRdb copy is limited to in-frame clones, with some not included. The data contain roughly 110,000 clones, under 95% of them singletons. Sequenced material: peripheral blood, taken on day 0 of AZD1222 vaccination. These receptor sequences come from an adult in good health. Both conserved end residues are part of each CDR3. D genes are given only for firm matches. Not every row has a clone size; where given, it reads once, few, many or a size class.

V: TRBV18
size: -
D: -
J: TRBJ1-5
DNA: TGTGCCAGCTCAGTGGGGGCGGGTCAGCCCCAGCATTTT
CDR3: CASSVGAGQPQHF

V: TRBV15
size: -
D: -
J: TRBJ2-7
DNA: TGTGCCACCAGCAACGGCCACGAGCAGTACTTC
CDR3: CATSNGHEQYF

V: TRBV2
size: -
D: TRBD2
J: TRBJ2-1
DNA: TGTGCCAGCAGGGAGATAGCGGGGGGGCTAAATGAGCAGTTCTTC
CDR3: CASREIAGGLNEQFF

V: TRBV29-1
size: -
D: -
J: TRBJ1-1
DNA: TGCAGCGTTGAAAAAGCAGGGGTCGTCACTGAAGCTTTCTTT
CDR3: CSVEKAGVVTEAFF

V: TRBV5-1
size: -
D: -
J: TRBJ2-2
DNA: TGCGCCAGCAGCTTGGTTGGTCAGGCACCCGCCGGGGAGCTGTTTTTT
CDR3: CASSLVGQAPAGELFF

V: TRBV27
size: -
D: TRBD2
J: TRBJ2-2
DNA: TGTGCCAGCAGTCCCACTAGCGGGGGGGCCCACGGGGAGCTGTTTTTT
CDR3: CASSPTSGGAHGELFF

V: TRBV9
size: -
D: -
J: TRBJ1-2
DNA: TGTGCCAGCAGCGTAGAGGGATCAGGCTACACCTTC
CDR3: CASSVEGSGYTF

V: TRBV11-2
size: -
D: TRBD1
J: TRBJ1-2
DNA: TGTGCCAGCAGAAATGTTCGGGACAGGGGCCTAAACTATGGCTACACCTTC
CDR3: CASRNVRDRGLNYGYTF

V: TRBV5-1
size: -
D: TRBD2
J: TRBJ2-7
DNA: TGCGCCAGCAGCTTGTTAAGCGGGGGACGGAAGCAGAGCTCCTACGAGCAGTACTTC
CDR3: CASSLLSGGRKQSSYEQYF

V: TRBV25-1
size: -
D: -
J: TRBJ2-5
DNA: TGTGCCAGCAGTTTGAACAGGCCCCAAGAGACCCAGTACTTC
CDR3: CASSLNRPQETQYF

V: TRBV15
size: once
D: TRBD1
J: TRBJ2-1
DNA: TGTGCCACCAGCAGAGATAAGTGGTCGTTGGGACAGGGGCCCCGGTTCTCCTACAATGAGCAGTTCTTC
CDR3: CATSRDKWSLGQGPRFSYNEQFF

V: TRBV13
size: -
D: -
J: TRBJ1-2
DNA: TGTGCCAGCAGCTCAAGGGTTGGCTATGGCTACACCTTC
CDR3: CASSSRVGYGYTF

V: TRBV6-6
size: -
D: TRBD1
J: TRBJ1-1
DNA: TGTGCCAGCAGTCGGAACCGGGACAGCACTGAAGCTTTCTTT
CDR3: CASSRNRDSTEAFF

V: TRBV7-9
size: -
D: -
J: TRBJ2-2
DNA: TGTGCCAGCAGCATTAAGAGGAACACCGGGGAGCTGTTTTTT
CDR3: CASSIKRNTGELFF

V: TRBV18
size: once
D: TRBD1
J: TRBJ1-5
DNA: TGTGCCAGCTCACCCTGGGACAGGGGGAATCAGCCCCAGCATTTT
CDR3: CASSPWDRGNQPQHF

V: TRBV27
size: -
D: -
J: TRBJ1-4
DNA: TGTGCCAGCAGTTTAGGTGAAAAACTGTTTTTT
CDR3: CASSLGEKLFF

V: TRBV7-9
size: -
D: -
J: TRBJ1-1
DNA: TGTGCCAGCAGCCAGCCCGGTCAGGACGCGCCTGAAGCTTTCTTT
CDR3: CASSQPGQDAPEAFF

V: TRBV7-9
size: -
D: -
J: TRBJ2-7
DNA: TGTGCCAGTGGGCAGGGGAGCTCCTACGAGCAGTACTTC
CDR3: CASGQGSSYEQYF

V: TRBV5-4
size: once
D: TRBD2
J: TRBJ2-5
DNA: TGTGCCAGCAGCTTGGGGGCAACGGGGGGAGAGACCCAGTACTTC
CDR3: CASSLGATGGETQYF

V: TRBV7-9
size: once
D: TRBD2
J: TRBJ2-1
DNA: TGTGCCAGCAGCGATAGCGGGGGGACTTACAATGAGCAGTTCTTC
CDR3: CASSDSGGTYNEQFF

V: TRBV10-3
size: -
D: -
J: TRBJ2-5
DNA: TGTGCCATCAGTGGGATGGACCTCTCCTGGGAGACCCAGTACTTC
CDR3: CAISGMDLSWETQYF

V: TRBV19
size: -
D: -
J: TRBJ1-2
DNA: TGTGCCAGTAGTATACAGCAAGGCTACACCTTC
CDR3: CASSIQQGYTF

V: TRBV7-2
size: few
D: -
J: TRBJ1-1
DNA: TGTGCCAGCAGCCCTCGGTTTAGGGGTACTGAAGCTTTCTTT
CDR3: CASSPRFRGTEAFF

V: TRBV6-1
size: -
D: TRBD1
J: TRBJ1-4
DNA: TGTGCCAGCAGTGAACCCAGGGGGGGGGAAAAACTGTTTTTT
CDR3: CASSEPRGGEKLFF

V: TRBV9
size: once
D: -
J: TRBJ2-1
DNA: TGTGCCAGCAGCGTAGACCTGTATGAGCAGTTCTTC
CDR3: CASSVDLYEQFF

V: TRBV2
size: once
D: -
J: TRBJ1-1
DNA: TGTGCCAGCAGCAGGGAGGGGAACTTT
CDR3: CASSREGNF

V: TRBV7-6
size: -
D: -
J: TRBJ2-1
DNA: TGTGCCAGCAGCTCCGGGACGAGCAGTTTCTTC
CDR3: CASSSGTSSFF

V: TRBV23-1
size: -
D: TRBD2
J: TRBJ2-1
DNA: TGCGCCAGCAGTCACCCGGGACTAGCCGACAATGAGCAGTTCTTC
CDR3: CASSHPGLADNEQFF

V: TRBV29-1
size: -
D: TRBD1
J: TRBJ1-1
DNA: TGCAGCGTTGAGGCAGGGGGTTGGTCTGAAGCTTTCTTT
CDR3: CSVEAGGWSEAFF

V: TRBV4-1
size: once
D: -
J: TRBJ2-3
DNA: TGCGCCACCTCTAGCCTCTTGGGGGGCACAGATACGCAGTATTTT
CDR3: CATSSLLGGTDTQYF

V: TRBV2
size: -
D: -
J: TRBJ2-7
DNA: TGTGCCAGCAGCCACCTCCGGACAGACTCCTACGAGCAGTACTTC
CDR3: CASSHLRTDSYEQYF

V: TRBV5-1
size: once
D: TRBD2
J: TRBJ2-1
DNA: TGCGCCAGCACCATACACGGGACTAGCGTCCCCGATGAGCAGTTCTTC
CDR3: CASTIHGTSVPDEQFF

V: TRBV27
size: -
D: -
J: TRBJ1-4
DNA: TGTGCCAGCAGTTTCCGAGACAGATCTAATGAAAAACTGTTTTTT
CDR3: CASSFRDRSNEKLFF

V: TRBV7-9
size: few
D: -
J: TRBJ2-2
DNA: TGTGCCAGCAGCCCCCGGGACCCTACCGGGGAGCTGTTTTTT
CDR3: CASSPRDPTGELFF

V: TRBV19
size: -
D: -
J: TRBJ2-1
DNA: TGTGCCAGTGGACCTTCGGGGGGCCTCTACAATGAGCAGTTCTTC
CDR3: CASGPSGGLYNEQFF

V: TRBV5-6
size: once
D: -
J: TRBJ1-2
DNA: TGTGCCAGCAGCTTGGGCAGGGGCGGTGGTGGCTACACCTTC
CDR3: CASSLGRGGGGYTF

V: TRBV6-1
size: -
D: TRBD2
J: TRBJ2-6
DNA: TGTGCCAGCAGTGAATATATCGGGGGGGCTACCTCTGGGGCCAACGTCCTGACTTTC
CDR3: CASSEYIGGATSGANVLTF

V: TRBV11-3
size: -
D: TRBD1
J: TRBJ2-7
DNA: TGTGCCAGCAGCCCCGGACAGGGGCCTATCTACGAGCAGTACTTC
CDR3: CASSPGQGPIYEQYF

V: TRBV12-3/TRBV12-4
size: -
D: -
J: TRBJ1-2
DNA: TGTGCCAGCAGTTTGCCGGTGAACTATGGCTACACCTTC
CDR3: CASSLPVNYGYTF

V: TRBV7-8
size: -
D: TRBD2
J: TRBJ2-2
DNA: TGTGCCAGCAGCCAAGGGACTAGCGGAGGGAACACCGGGGAGCTGTTTTTT
CDR3: CASSQGTSGGNTGELFF

V: TRBV30
size: -
D: TRBD1
J: TRBJ1-2
DNA: TGTGCCTGGACACCCGACAGGGGACATGGCTACACCTTC
CDR3: CAWTPDRGHGYTF

V: TRBV2
size: -
D: -
J: TRBJ1-1
DNA: TGTGCCAGCAGGGAGACAGGCGTGAACACTGAAGCTTTCTTT
CDR3: CASRETGVNTEAFF